This is a list of T cell receptor beta chains from one sample in a study of blood T cells in healthy people across ages. Using its own MiXCR run on the 5' RACE reads, TCRdb lists one record per CDR3 protein. The table shows 800,000 or so distinct CDR3 sequences, with around 25% occurring only once. Separately, the same data were catalogued under a study of T cells of mothers and their children.

Sequencing input: blood. Receptors were obtained from a boy aged 5-17 years in good health. CDR3s include the opening cysteine and the closing phenylalanine or tryptophan. A D gene is named only where the DNA matches it firmly. Part of the rows lack a size; the others show once, few, many or a class for expanded clones.

j_call | d_call | clone_size | v_call | cdr3_aa
TRBJ1-4 | TRBD1 | . | TRBV2 | CASSVVQGLGKLFF
TRBJ1-5 | . | many | TRBV28 | CASSLRTENQPQHF
TRBJ2-7 | . | few | TRBV5-1 | CASSLDGYLEEQYF
TRBJ2-1 | . | . | TRBV12-3/TRBV12-4 | CASSPGVPGPYNEQFF
TRBJ2-1 | TRBD1 | few | TRBV29-1 | CSGVPGQGNEQFF
TRBJ1-5 | TRBD1 | few | TRBV20-1 | CSARDLGQGLGQPQHF
TRBJ2-7 | . | few | TRBV4-3 | CASSQDRLVNEQYF
TRBJ2-1 | TRBD2 | . | TRBV13 | CASSLRTSGVYNEQFF
TRBJ2-3 | . | few | TRBV2 | CASGGQFTDTQYF
TRBJ1-2 | TRBD1 | few | TRBV29-1 | CSVLTGEAPYGYTF
TRBJ2-3 | TRBD1 | . | TRBV27 | CASSLWQGAGDTQYF
TRBJ2-5 | . | . | TRBV6-2/TRBV6-3 | CASSYNAGKTQYF
TRBJ2-5 | TRBD2 | few | TRBV7-9 | CASSMAGVQETQYF
TRBJ1-2 | . | . | TRBV4-3 | CASSQVLAGYYGYTF
TRBJ1-1 | . | few | TRBV19 | CASSPWTVNTEAFF
TRBJ2-2 | . | few | TRBV7-9 | CAGSLQNTGELFF
TRBJ1-5 | . | . | TRBV6-2/TRBV6-3 | CASSPPSYPGQPQHF
TRBJ2-1 | . | . | TRBV28 | CASSPWVQEQFF
TRBJ2-3 | . | . | TRBV7-9 | CASSPLLDTQYF
TRBJ2-1 | . | many | TRBV24-1 | CATSDLDQGNEQFF
TRBJ2-3 | . | few | TRBV6-2/TRBV6-3 | CASSYSAPLDTQYF
TRBJ2-1 | TRBD2 | . | TRBV9 | CASKGLAGTYNEQFF
TRBJ1-4 | . | . | TRBV6-6 | CASRKDGNEKLFF
. | . | once | TRBV12-3/TRBV12-4 | CASSPAVGAYEQYF
TRBJ2-1 | TRBD2 | . | TRBV20-1 | CSARTTVFVAGGPGEQLF
TRBJ2-1 | TRBD2 | few | TRBV28 | CASRGTSGGRSYNEQFF
TRBJ2-5 | TRBD2 | few | TRBV20-1 | CSARGLAGAARETQYF
TRBJ2-7 | TRBD2 | many | TRBV6-2/TRBV6-3 | CASSSLTSGSSYEQYF
TRBJ2-4 | . | few | TRBV20-1 | CSASAPGRGGNIQYF
TRBJ2-6 | . | few | TRBV11-2 | CASSLDRAAGANVLTF
TRBJ1-6 | TRBD1 | many | TRBV9 | CASSARQGPNSPLHF
TRBJ2-7 | . | . | TRBV20-1 | CSASGLTYEQYF
TRBJ2-3 | TRBD2 | few | TRBV7-7 | CASSSTSGGADTQYF
TRBJ2-6 | . | few | TRBV6-5 | CASSYVPGANVLTF
TRBJ2-5 | . | . | TRBV20-1 | CSARDSSKQQYF
TRBJ2-1 | . | few | TRBV27 | CASSPGPLNNEQFF
TRBJ2-2 | TRBD2 | few | TRBV6-5 | CASSWVAGGTNTGELFF
TRBJ1-3 | . | . | TRBV2 | CASSAGVGNTIYF
TRBJ2-4 | . | few | TRBV9 | CASSVGAGRAKNIQYF
TRBJ2-2 | . | few | TRBV29-1 | CSVPQQENTGELFF
TRBJ2-6 | . | . | TRBV27 | CASSSYSYSGANVLTF
. | TRBD1 | few | TRBV4-1 | CASSLQYGTGHTYEQYF